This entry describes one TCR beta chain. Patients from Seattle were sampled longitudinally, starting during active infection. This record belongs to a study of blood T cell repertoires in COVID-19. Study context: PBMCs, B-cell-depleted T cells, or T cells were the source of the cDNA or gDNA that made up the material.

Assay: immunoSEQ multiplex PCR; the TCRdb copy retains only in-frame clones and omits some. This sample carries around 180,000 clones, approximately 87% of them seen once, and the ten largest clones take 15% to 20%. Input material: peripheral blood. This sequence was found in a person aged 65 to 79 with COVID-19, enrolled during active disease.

The CDR3 coding sequence is TGTGCCAGCAGTTACGGGCCGGGATTTCCTGAAGCTTTCTTT. Amino acids: CASSYGPGFPEAFF. The V and J genes are TRBV6-5 and TRBJ1-1; D is uncertain. The CDR3 sequence is 14 residues long. Germline V lookup: CDR1 MNHEY, CDR2 SVGAGI. Trimming pared 2 bases from V and 6 bases from J, leaving 13 bases between.